This TCR beta chain was captured by sequencing in a study of blood T cells in healthy people across ages. Trimming took 5 bases from V and 4 from J; bases not matched to a gene: 16. CDR1 MNHEY and CDR2 SMNVEV come from the germline V gene (reference sequence). This CDR3 has 17 residues. Per-sample PBMC isolation yielded at least 6.5 million cells. Sample-barcoded 5' priming and a J-beta primer mix drove a second PCR of about 7 to 12 cycles. Each cDNA molecule was tagged by a template-switch adaptor with 12 random nucleotides. In TCRdb, the 5' RACE reads were re-called with MiXCR into one record per CDR3 protein. The sample includes more than 1,400,000 distinct CDR3 sequences, approximately 40% of them seen just once.

The TCR sequence derives from a woman aged 18 to 35 in good health. The chain combines TRBV27 with TRBJ1-2; 7 bases match TRBD1. Material: blood. Written as DNA, the CDR3 is TGTGCCAGCAGTCTGACCGGGGGGACAGCGCCCTCCTATGGCTACACCTTC. Residues: CASSLTGGTAPSYGYTF.